This T cell receptor (beta chain) was identified in a study of T cell responses to AZD1222 COVID-19 vaccine. V lost 6 bases, J lost 8 bases, and 11 bases lay in between. This CDR3 has 12 residues. Per the germline V gene, CDR1 is MGHRA and CDR2 is YSYEKL. In this sample, this clone turned up once. TCRdb keeps only in-frame clones here, not all; method: immunoSEQ multiplex PCR. The profile covers about 140,000 clones, with under 95% appearing a single time and around 2.8% taken by the ten largest. The chain recombines TRBV4-1 with TRBJ1-5; D is ambiguous. Sequenced material: peripheral blood, taken on day 0 of AZD1222 vaccination. This TCR derives from an adult in good health. CDR3 protein: CASSQIGKPQHF. CDR3 DNA sequence: TGCGCCAGCAGTCAAATAGGGAAGCCCCAGCATTTT.